This TCR beta chain was documented in a study of T cells in Graves' hyperthyroidism and ophthalmopathy. When ophthalmopathy did not progress within 18 months, Graves' hyperthyroidism was considered stable. Uncontrolled infections, other autoimmune diseases, pregnancy or lactation led to exclusion of patients. Clinical symptoms, serum thyroxine, TRAb, thyroid ultrasound and orbital computed tomography established diagnosis. Regions amplified from RNA transcripts were the TCR beta CDR3 regions. The HTBI primer set drove a first-round RT-PCR of the TCR CDR3. Using its own MiXCR run on the multiplex PCR reads, TCRdb lists one record per CDR3 protein. This sample has about 620,000 distinct CDR3 sequences, with around 16% found just once. Study-wide points: In the analysis, a 13 V-J model separated ophthalmopathy from stable hyperthyroidism.

A few counts support this clonotype. Antigen unknown. The length of the CDR3 is 15 residues. The J segment lost 6 bases and the V segment lost 4 bases, leaving 7 bases of the junction unmatched. Germline CDR1 and CDR2: LNHDA and SQIVND (reference sequence). This sequence was found in a woman in her 30s with Graves' hyperthyroidism. Specimen: blood. The chain combines TRBV19 with TRBJ1-5; 9 nucleotides agree with TRBD1. The chain's CDR3 is CASSNTGGAGQPQHF. CDR3 bases: TGTGCCAGTAGTAATACAGGGGGCGCGGGTCAGCCCCAGCATTTT.